This TCR beta chain was documented in a study of identical twins. TCRdb independently ran MiXCR on the 5' RACE reads; one entry per CDR3 protein. The sample comprises about 520,000 distinct CDR3 sequences, 22% of which are singletons, and about 0.91% rests with the top ten. This clonotype was recorded a few times. This CDR3 is 14 amino acids long. V lost 6 bases to trimming and J lost 1 base; unmatched junction nucleotides: 1. These data were likewise used in another study, on T cells expressing NK-cell markers. That source reports: Expanded NKG2C+ T cell clones had unclear HCMV specificity.

Material: CD4+ T cells sorted from blood. This chain connects TRBV12-3 or TRBV12-4 to TRBJ2-3, with 10 bases identical to TRBD1. The clonotype was recovered from a woman aged 18-30 years in good health. CDR3 sequence reads: CASRGTGGTDTQYF. The CDR3 DNA reads as TGTGCCAGCAGGGGGACAGGGGGCACAGATACGCAGTATTTT.